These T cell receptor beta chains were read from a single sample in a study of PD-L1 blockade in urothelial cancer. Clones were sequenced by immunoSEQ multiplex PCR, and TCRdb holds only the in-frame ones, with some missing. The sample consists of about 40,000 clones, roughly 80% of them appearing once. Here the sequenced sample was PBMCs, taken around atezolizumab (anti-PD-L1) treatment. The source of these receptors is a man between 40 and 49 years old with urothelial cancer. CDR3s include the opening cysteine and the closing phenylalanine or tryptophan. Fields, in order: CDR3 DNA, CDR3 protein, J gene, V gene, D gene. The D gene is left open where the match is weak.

TGTGCCAGCAGTTTATCGGGGGGGCCTCCCTACAATGAGCAGTTCTTC CASSLSGGPPYNEQFF TRBJ2-1 TRBV27 NA
TGTGCCAGTAGTCGACTAGCGGCAGGGCCGGGGGAGCAGTACTTC CASSRLAAGPGEQYF TRBJ2-7 TRBV19 TRBD2
TGTGCCTCAAGGAGGAGTACAGATAGCAATCAGCCCCAGCATTTT CASRRSTDSNQPQHF TRBJ1-5 TRBV2 NA
TGTGCCAGCAGCCCCCATGCAGGAGGAGCAGATACGCAGTATTTT CASSPHAGGADTQYF TRBJ2-3 TRBV9 NA
TGTGCCAGCAGTGACAGGGAGAACACTGAAGCTTTCTTT CASSDRENTEAFF TRBJ1-1 TRBV6-1 NA
TGTGCCAGCAAGGGGGAGGGGTTAAAGACCCAGTACTTC CASKGEGLKTQYF TRBJ2-5 TRBV2 NA
TGTGCCAGCAGCCAAAATGTCAGGGGCGATCAGCCCCAGCATTTT CASSQNVRGDQPQHF TRBJ1-5 TRBV7-8 NA
TGTGCCAGCAGCTTGACAAGTTACAATGAGCAGTTCTTC CASSLTSYNEQFF TRBJ2-1 TRBV5-6 NA
TGTGCCAGCAGCTTGGCTATACAGGGGTTGTGGACTGAAGCTTTCTTT CASSLAIQGLWTEAFF TRBJ1-1 TRBV5-5 TRBD1
TGTGCCAGCAGTTACTCAGTCAGTGAAATGCAGTACTTC CASSYSVSEMQYF TRBJ2-7 TRBV6-5 NA